This T cell receptor (beta chain) was sequenced for a study of OX40 agonist ivuxolimab in advanced cancers. TCRdb's table, derived via immunoSEQ multiplex PCR, lists solely in-frame clones and lacks some. The table has about 83,000 clones, 84% seen once; the top ten hold around 7.3%. Of note for this clone: As yet, its antigen is unknown.

V was clipped by 3 bases and J by 1 base, with 16 bases between them. The CDR3 has 16 residues. CDR1 SGHDT and CDR2 YYEEEE come from the germline V gene. General study points: Doses of 0.1 to 3.0 mg/kg were accompanied by clonal expansion of CD4+ and CD8+ blood T cells by week 6. The mean number of expanded clones was higher in CD8+ T cells than in CD4+.

Sequencing used CD4+ or CD8+ T cells sorted from blood, obtained in a trial of the OX40 agonist ivuxolimab. The V call is TRBV5-6, the J call TRBJ1-1; D unclear. The sequence was collected from an adult with an advanced solid tumor such as melanoma, head and neck, liver or kidney cancer. CDR3 nucleotides: TGTGCCAGCAGCTCTATTAGACAAAGCAAGAACACTGAAGCTTTCTTT. Translated, it gives CASSSIRQSKNTEAFF.